The clone carrying this T cell receptor (beta chain) occurred a few times. No antigen is known for it. Described treatment: roughly ten-day PBMC culture with coronavirus spike peptide pools or control peptides (ViraFEST assay). Those CD4+ T cells from the unexposed donor predate the COVID-19 pandemic (2011-2018). Sequencing of cultured CD4+ T cell DNA used the Oncomine TCR Beta short-read assay. Cultured CD4+ T cells yielded the extracted genomic DNA. TCRdb reprocessed the PCR reads with MiXCR, giving one entry per CDR3 protein. The table shows thousands of distinct CDR3 sequences, with about 28% occurring only once. This record belongs to a study of vaccination and CD4 T cells after COVID-19. Germline V gene data show CDR1 as SNHLY and CDR2 as FYNNEI. V was pared by 2 bases and J by 7 bases, with 8 bases between. CDR3 size: 12 residues.

The sample taken for sequencing was CD4+ T cells from blood, cultured in vitro. This sequence originates from a human donor in good health. The rearrangement joins TRBV2 to TRBJ1-2, with D unresolved. The CDR3 region is CASSESAAGYTF. The DNA for the CDR3 is TGTGCCAGCAGTGAATCGGCGGCTGGCTACACCTTC.